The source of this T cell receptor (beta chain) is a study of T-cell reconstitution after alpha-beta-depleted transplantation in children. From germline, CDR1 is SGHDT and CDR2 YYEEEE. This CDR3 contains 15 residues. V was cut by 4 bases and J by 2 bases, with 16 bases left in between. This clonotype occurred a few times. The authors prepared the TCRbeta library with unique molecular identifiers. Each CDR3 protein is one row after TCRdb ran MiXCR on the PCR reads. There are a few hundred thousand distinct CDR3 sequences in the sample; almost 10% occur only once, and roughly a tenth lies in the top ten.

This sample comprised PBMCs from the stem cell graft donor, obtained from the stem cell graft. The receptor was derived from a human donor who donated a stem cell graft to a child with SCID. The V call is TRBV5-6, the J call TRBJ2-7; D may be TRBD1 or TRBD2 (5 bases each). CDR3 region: CASSPYWGNTYEQYF. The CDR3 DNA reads TGTGCCAGCAGCCCCTATTGGGGGAACACCTACGAGCAGTACTTC. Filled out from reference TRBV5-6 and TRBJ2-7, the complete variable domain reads DAGVTQSPTHLIKTRGQQVTLRCSPKSGHDTVSWYQQALGQGPQFIFQYYEEEERQRGNFPDRFSGHQFPNYSSELNVNALLLGDSALYLCASSPYWGNTYEQYFGPGTRLTVT.